This T cell receptor beta chain was obtained from a study of monozygotic twins with inflammatory bowel disease. No DNA is given; TCRdb re-called the 5' RACE reads and lists each CDR3 protein once. Its listing shows over 110,000 distinct CDR3 sequences. The CDR3 is 16 residues long. Germline lookup yields CDR1 SGHRS and CDR2 YFSETQ. Comments on this clonotype: The antigen is undetermined.

Each donor had approximately 2.4 ml of blood drawn. Broader study findings: Patients received differing immunosuppressive treatments, which may have added variability to their repertoires.

This chain uses TRBV5-1 with TRBJ1-2; TCRdb outputs TRBD1, but without DNA this stays unchecked. The receptor's source is a human donor with ulcerative colitis or Crohn's disease, or a healthy co-twin of an affected twin (not recorded which). The source material was blood. The CDR3 is CASSLDPRQGNYGYTF.